The present entry profiles one T cell receptor (beta chain) with its context. What it binds is not known. The PCR employed 60 Vbeta primers together with 13 Jbeta primers. Assay used: immunoSEQ multiplex PCR; TCRdb lists only in-frame clones, some missing. Here the sample spans 130,000 to 150,000 clones, about two thirds being singletons. The sample belongs to a study of cytomegalovirus exposure and HLA in healthy donors. Germline CDR1 is LNHNV and CDR2 is YYDKDF (reference sequence). This CDR3 has 20 residues. V trimming: 0 bases; J trimming: 2 bases; junction bases outside the gene matches: 12. Findings of the study overall: Accurate prediction of most subjects' HLA-A and HLA-B alleles from TCR beta sequences was reported. Researchers counted about 150 TCR beta chains as cytomegalovirus-associated.

This receptor was identified in a man aged 40-49 years in good health and CMV-seronegative. This chain connects TRBV15 to TRBJ2-7; 14 bases are shared with TRBD2. The sequenced material came from PBMCs. CDR3 nucleotides: TGTGCCACCAGCAGAGAATCAATTGCGGGACTAGCGGGAGTGGCCTACGAGCAGTACTTC. The encoded protein is CATSRESIAGLAGVAYEQYF.